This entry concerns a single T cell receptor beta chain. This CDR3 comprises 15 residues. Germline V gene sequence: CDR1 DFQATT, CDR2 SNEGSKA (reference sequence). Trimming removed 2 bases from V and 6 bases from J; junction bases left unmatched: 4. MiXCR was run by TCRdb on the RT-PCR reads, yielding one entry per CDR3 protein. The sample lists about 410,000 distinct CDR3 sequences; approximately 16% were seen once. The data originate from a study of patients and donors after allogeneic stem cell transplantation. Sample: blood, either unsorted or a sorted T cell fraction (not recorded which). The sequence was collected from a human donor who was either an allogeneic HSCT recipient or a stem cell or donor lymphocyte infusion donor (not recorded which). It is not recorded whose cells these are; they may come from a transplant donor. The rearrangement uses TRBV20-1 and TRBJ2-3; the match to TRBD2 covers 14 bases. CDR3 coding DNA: TGCAGTGCTAGATCACGGACTAGCGGGAGGGATACGCAGTATTTT. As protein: CSARSRTSGRDTQYF.